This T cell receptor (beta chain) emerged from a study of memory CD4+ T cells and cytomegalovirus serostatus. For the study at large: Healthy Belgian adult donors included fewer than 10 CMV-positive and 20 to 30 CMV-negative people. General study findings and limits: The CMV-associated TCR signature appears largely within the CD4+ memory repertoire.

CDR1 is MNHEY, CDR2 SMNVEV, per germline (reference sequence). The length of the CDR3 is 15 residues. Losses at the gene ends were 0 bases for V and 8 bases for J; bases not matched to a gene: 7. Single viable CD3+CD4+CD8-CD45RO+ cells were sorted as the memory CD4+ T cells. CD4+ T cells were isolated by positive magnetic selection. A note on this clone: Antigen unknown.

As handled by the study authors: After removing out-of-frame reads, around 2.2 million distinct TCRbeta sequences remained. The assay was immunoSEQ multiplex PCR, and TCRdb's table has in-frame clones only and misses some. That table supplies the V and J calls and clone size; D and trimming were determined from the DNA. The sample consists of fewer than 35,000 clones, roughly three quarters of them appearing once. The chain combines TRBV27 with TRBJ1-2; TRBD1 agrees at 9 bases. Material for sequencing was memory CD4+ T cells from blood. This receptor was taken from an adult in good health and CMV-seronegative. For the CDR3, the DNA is TGTGCCAGCAGTTTATCCGGGACAGGGCGTTACGGCTACACCTTC. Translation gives CASSLSGTGRYGYTF.